The 29 T cell receptor beta chains given below trace back to one sample, sequenced in a study of Tregs in tolerant kidney transplant recipients. The method was immunoSEQ multiplex PCR; TCRdb's version includes in-frame clones alone and lacks a portion of them. The profile covers tens of thousands of clones, with roughly 89% appearing a single time and approximately 0.4% taken by the ten largest. Specimen: CD4+ T cells from blood, collected before the transplant. The receptors here all came from a human donor who received a combined kidney and bone marrow transplant.

This chain uses TRBV27 with TRBJ2-5; 11 nucleotides align to TRBD2. The CDR3 runs to 15 residues. The trim removed 5 bases at V and 3 bases at J, leaving 5 bases unmatched. Germline V lookup: CDR1 MNHEY, CDR2 SMNVEV (reference sequence). In nucleotides, the CDR3 is TGTGCCAGCAGTAGCCCGGGACTAGCGGAAGAGACCCAGTACTTC. This gives the protein CASSSPGLAEETQYF.

The chain couples TRBV27 to TRBJ2-1; a possible D gene is TRBD2 (6 bases). Looked up from germline, CDR1 is MNHEY and CDR2 is SMNVEV (reference sequence). This CDR3 contains 17 residues. Trimming shortened V by 2 bases and J by 2 bases, and 16 bases separated the two germline ends. CDR3 bases: TGTGCCAGCAGTTTACCGAGCGGGCGCCCGACCTACAATGAGCAGTTCTTC. As protein: CASSLPSGRPTYNEQFF.

The CDR3 loop reads CASSPVGTGMDTIYF. Written as DNA, the CDR3 is TGTGCCAGCAGCCCTGTCGGGACAGGGATGGACACCATATATTTT. The chain links TRBV9 to TRBJ1-3; 9 nucleotides line up with TRBD1. V was clipped by 4 bases and J by 8 bases; unmatched bases: 10. The V gene's germline CDR1 is SGDLS and CDR2 YYNGEE. The CDR3 is 15 residues long.

The CDR3, as DNA: TGTGCCAGCAGTGAAGGGACAGGATATCAGCCCCAGCATTTT. Its protein product is CASSEGTGYQPQHF. The chain carries TRBV2 and TRBJ1-5; 7 nucleotides match TRBD1. This CDR3 spans 14 amino acids. The V gene end was trimmed by 1 base and the J gene end by 5 bases; junction bases not matched to a gene: 2. Per germline, CDR1 SNHLY and CDR2 FYNNEI.

This clone was seen just once. The chain has TRBV5-8 and TRBJ1-5; possibly TRBD1 for D (5 bases). There are 13 residues in the CDR3. The V end lost 4 bases, the J end lost 5 bases, and 10 bases lay between the germline ends. The germline gives CDR1 SGHTS, CDR2 YDEGEE. The CDR3 nucleotides are TGTGCCAGCAGCCCCGGACAAGATCAGCCCCAGCATTTT. This encodes CASSPGQDQPQHF.

The chain couples TRBV19 to TRBJ2-1; D might be TRBD2 (6 bases). The CDR3 extends over 12 amino acids. The ends were cut back, 8 bases at V and 14 bases at J, with 19 bases in the middle. Germline-derived CDR1 and CDR2 are LNHDA and SQIVND (reference sequence). The CDR3 spells CASGTGDTLKFF. The DNA for the CDR3 is TGTGCCAGTGGTACGGGGGATACCCTAAAGTTCTTC. Combining the CDR3 with reference TRBV19 and TRBJ2-1 gives the whole variable domain DGGITQSPKYLFRKEGQNVTLSCEQNLNHDAMYWYRQDPGQGLRLIYYSQIVNDFQKGDIAEGYSVSREKKESFPLTVTSAQKNPTAFYLCASGTGDTLKFFGPGTRLTVL.

V usage is TRBV19 and J usage is TRBJ1-2; D not resolved. The CDR3 is 14 amino acids. Between the trimmed V and J ends, which lost 3 bases and 2 bases, there was a span of 10 bases. The germline CDR1 and CDR2 sequences are LNHDA and SQIVND (reference sequence). DNA for the CDR3: TGTGCCAGTAGTATTATGGAGAAAAACTATGGCTACACCTTC. This translates into CASSIMEKNYGYTF.

The CDR3 DNA follows: TGTGCCAGCAGCTTGGAGGGACAGGGGGCCTATGGCTACACCTTC. Translation gives CASSLEGQGAYGYTF. The chain combines TRBV5-4 with TRBJ1-2; the match to TRBD1 covers 12 bases. The CDR3 runs to 15 residues. J was trimmed by 4 bases and V by 0 bases; bases with no gene match: 1. Germline V CDR1 and CDR2: SGHNT, YYREEE (reference sequence).

This clone has a handful of counts. The rearrangement links TRBV10-3 to TRBJ2-7; TRBD1 agrees at 9 bases. The CDR3 is made up of 12 amino acids. The germline V gene encodes CDR1 ENHRY and CDR2 SYGVKD. The V segment lost 8 bases and the J segment 5 bases; nucleotides outside the gene matches: 4. CDR3 loop: CAIGQGINEQYF. The DNA of the CDR3 is TGTGCCATCGGACAGGGGATCAACGAGCAGTACTTC.

The chain has TRBV7-9 and TRBJ2-2; D possibly corresponds to TRBD1 (6 bases). Germline CDR1 and CDR2: SEHNR and FQNEAQ (reference sequence). V lost 2 bases and J lost 3, with 10 bases in between. The CDR3 is made up of 15 amino acids. The CDR3 spells CASSLSGGYTGELFF. The DNA for the CDR3 is TGTGCCAGCAGCTTATCTGGGGGCTACACCGGGGAGCTGTTTTTT.

This clone appeared a single time. The junction and the germline gene differ at one end; a read error may be behind it. The chain recombines TRBV7-7 with TRBJ2-2; D tentatively reads TRBD1 or TRBD2 (5 bases each). The CDR3 totals 16 residues. Germline CDR1 and CDR2: SSHAT and FNYEAQ (reference sequence). In nucleotides, the CDR3 is TGTGCTAGCAGCTTAGCGCCAGGGCCCAACACCGGGGAGCTGTTTTTT. Its protein product is CASSLAPGPNTGELFF.

The V call is TRBV5-1, the J call TRBJ2-3, with D possibly matching TRBD1 (6 bases). The CDR3 runs 15 residues. Between the trimmed V and J ends, which lost 4 bases and 1 base, there was a span of 13 bases. Germline CDR1 and CDR2: SGHRS and YFSETQ. CDR3 nucleotides: TGCGCCAGCAGCCGGACGGACAGTGGCACAGATACGCAGTATTTT. Its protein is CASSRTDSGTDTQYF.

The rearrangement joins TRBV5-4 to TRBJ2-7; D gene ambiguous. Trimming removed 1 base from V and 4 bases from J, with 12 bases in between. CDR3 size: 14 residues. Germline CDR1 is SGHNT and CDR2 is YYREEE (reference sequence). This chain's CDR3 is CASSLPSKPYEQYF. The CDR3 nucleotides are TGTGCCAGCAGCTTGCCGAGTAAACCTTACGAGCAGTACTTC.

This rearrangement joins TRBV2 to TRBJ2-3, with 12 bases lining up with TRBD1. V gave up 6 bases and J gave up 4 bases; unmatched junction bases: 5. Germline V lookup: CDR1 SNHLY, CDR2 FYNNEI. This CDR3 comprises 15 residues. This CDR3 reads CASRPGQGAADTQYF. In nucleotides, the CDR3 is TGTGCCAGCAGACCGGGACAGGGGGCAGCAGATACGCAGTATTTT.

V and J are TRBV28 and TRBJ2-7; no definite D call. The CDR3 length is 12 residues. Trimming shortened V by 5 bases and J by 2 bases, and 7 bases separated the two germline ends. Germline loops: CDR1 MDHEN, CDR2 SYDVKM. The CDR3: CASSQTPYEQYF. The DNA for the CDR3 is TGTGCCAGCAGTCAGACACCCTACGAGCAGTACTTC.

This clone has only a few counts. V and J are TRBV4-1 and TRBJ2-2, with 9 nucleotides matching TRBD1. The CDR3 is 14 residues long. Germline V CDR1 and CDR2: MGHRA, YSYEKL. V gave up 6 bases and J gave up 7 bases; unmatched junction bases: 6. CDR3 amino acids: CASSQQGANGELFF. The CDR3, as DNA: TGCGCCAGCAGTCAACAGGGGGCGAACGGGGAGCTGTTTTTT.

The chain couples TRBV19 to TRBJ1-5, with D possibly being TRBD1 (6 bases). From germline, CDR1 is LNHDA and CDR2 SQIVND (reference sequence). The CDR3 contains 16 residues. Trimming removed 3 bases at V and 0 bases at J, with 12 bases between. CDR3 bases: TGTGCCAGTAGTATCCAGGGGCGGTATAGCAATCAGCCCCAGCATTTT. Protein product: CASSIQGRYSNQPQHF.

This clone was picked up one time. The chain employs TRBV15 and TRBJ1-2, with 10 bases matching TRBD1. J lost 3 bases, V lost 2 bases, and 3 bases had no gene match. The germline CDR1 and CDR2 sequences are LNHNV and YYDKDF (reference sequence). The CDR3 covers 15 residues. The CDR3 loop is CATSRRQGAYYGYTF. DNA for the CDR3: TGTGCCACCAGCAGAAGACAGGGGGCTTACTATGGCTACACCTTC.

V gene TRBV7-9 combines with J gene TRBJ1-2; 8 positions match TRBD1. V shed 10 bases and J 0 bases; nucleotides not matched to a gene: 10. This CDR3 has 15 amino acids. Germline V gene data show CDR1 as SEHNR and CDR2 as FQNEAQ (reference sequence). CDR3 nucleotides: TGTGCCATACAAAACAGGGGGACTTCTAACTATGGCTACACCTTC. Its translation: CAIQNRGTSNYGYTF.

The V call is TRBV12-5, the J call TRBJ2-1; TRBD1 agrees at 11 bases. The ends lost 6 bases at V and 7 bases at J; junction bases unmatched: 8. CDR1 and CDR2 from the germline V gene are LGHNT and FRNRAP. The CDR3 has 15 amino acids. The CDR3 spells CASGLGQGVRNEQFF. In DNA form, the CDR3 reads TGTGCTAGTGGGCTGGGACAGGGGGTTAGGAATGAGCAGTTCTTC.

This clone appeared once. CDR3 sequence (DNA): TGTGCCAGTAGTCCCGACCGGGTCCCACCAAAGAGGGGCTACACCTTC. It yields the protein CASSPDRVPPKRGYTF. V usage is TRBV19 and J usage is TRBJ1-2; D gene ambiguous. Trimming took off 5 bases at V and 8 bases at J, with 24 bases between the two ends. CDR1 and CDR2 (germline): LNHDA, SQIVND (reference sequence). The CDR3 consists of 16 residues.

This chain connects TRBV6-1 to TRBJ2-5; 8 bases are shared with TRBD1. Germline trimming cut 5 bases from V and 4 bases from J; bases unmatched to any gene: 3. The CDR3 has 13 amino acids. The germline CDR1 and CDR2 sequences are MNHNS and SASEGT. CDR3 coding DNA: TGTGCCAGCAGTCGACAGGGGAGAGAGACCCAGTACTTC. This sequence encodes CASSRQGRETQYF.

The chain links TRBV5-1 to TRBJ2-1, with 10 bases lining up with TRBD2. The CDR3 is 15 residues long. V lost 2 bases, J lost 9 bases, and 8 bases stayed unmatched. CDR1 SGHRS and CDR2 YFSETQ come from the germline V gene. DNA of the CDR3: TGCGCCAGCAGCTTAGCGGGGGGGTTAAATTCTGAGCAGTTCTTC. The encoded protein is CASSLAGGLNSEQFF.

The chain recombines TRBV29-1 with TRBJ2-7; tentatively, D is TRBD2 (6 bases). The V end was cut by 6 bases, the J end by 1 base, with 19 bases between. This CDR3 has 15 amino acids. CDR1 and CDR2 from the germline V gene are SQVTM and ANQGSEA. The CDR3 loop reads CSVTSSGPLSYEQYF. As DNA, the CDR3 is TGCAGCGTAACTAGCTCGGGACCCCTATCCTACGAGCAGTACTTC.

The chain couples TRBV6-5 to TRBJ1-3, with TRBD1 matching 8 bases. The CDR3 extends over 15 amino acids. The germline gives CDR1 MNHEY, CDR2 SVGAGI. Losses at the gene ends were 5 bases for V and 4 bases for J; bases not matched to a gene: 7. Here the CDR3 reads CASSRGQGSGNTIYF. In DNA, the CDR3 is TGTGCCAGCAGTAGAGGACAGGGCTCAGGAAACACCATATATTTT.

The chain uses TRBV5-4 and TRBJ2-1; D is unclear. Trimming took off 2 bases at V and 9 bases at J, with 9 bases between the two ends. Germline V CDR1 and CDR2: SGHNT, YYREEE (reference sequence). CDR3 size: 12 residues. The CDR3 region has the DNA TGTGCCAGCAGCTTATCTCGCGGTGAGCAGTTCTTC. Translated, it gives CASSLSRGEQFF.

This clone came up a few times. The V gene is TRBV28, the J gene TRBJ2-2, with D hard to call. The germline V and J ends were trimmed by 3 bases and 5 bases, with 4 bases remaining between them. The CDR3 is made up of 12 amino acids. Germline V gene data show CDR1 as MDHEN and CDR2 as SYDVKM. The CDR3 sequence: CASSLETGELFF. As DNA, the CDR3 is TGTGCCAGCAGTTTGGAGACCGGGGAGCTGTTTTTT.

V gene TRBV27 combines with J gene TRBJ1-1; maybe TRBD1 (5 bases). V was trimmed by 6 bases and J by 2 bases, leaving 13 bases between them. The CDR3 runs 14 residues. Germline CDR1 is MNHEY and CDR2 is SMNVEV (reference sequence). This chain's CDR3 is CASSRAHSNTEAFF. For the CDR3, the DNA is TGTGCCAGCAGCAGGGCCCACAGTAACACTGAAGCTTTCTTT.

The V call is TRBV5-1, the J call TRBJ2-5; TRBD2 agrees at 9 bases. With V trimmed by 5 bases and J by 5 bases, 7 bases remained unmatched. Germline CDR1 SGHRS, CDR2 YFSETQ. This CDR3 is 14 amino acids long. CDR3 DNA sequence: TGCGCCAGCAGTATCGCTAGCGGGATGGAGACCCAGTACTTC. Translated: CASSIASGMETQYF.